This TCR beta chain derives from a study of T cell responses to AZD1222 COVID-19 vaccine (dated by TCRdb to the early 2020s). As for the study more broadly: AZD1222 recipients given second doses at about 4 weeks or at about 12 weeks were pooled, since spike-specific TCR depth and breadth were not found to differ between the two schedules. Trial participants were enrolled by age into 18-55, 56-69 and 70-plus year subgroups, with approximately 160, 26 and 62 TCR-sequenced participants respectively. TCR sequencing was performed for 230 to 250 trial participants, of whom some 200 were given two doses of AZD1222 and around 25 were given two doses of MenACWY control vaccine.

The CDR3 regions of human TCRbeta chains were subjected to immunosequencing. Under the source paper's analysis protocol: TCRs in the repertoires were compared against a reference library of SARS-CoV-2-specific TCRs that had been generated with the MIRA antigen-specificity platform. Breadth meant the fraction of unique TCRs that were SARS-CoV-2-associated, whereas depth meant the fraction of total T cells that were SARS-CoV-2-associated. Using the MIRA data, every spike-specific TCR was mapped to the spike region that the TCR reacted to and assigned to either a CD4 or a CD8 class. Log10-transformed breadth and depth values were compared by one-way ANOVA with Sidak's multiple comparisons tests. TCRdb re-hosts the immuneACCESS table, in-frame sequences only. Its copies lack some clones; in the studies checked, an unresolved V gene accounts for under half of them, and the cause for the rest is not known. That table supplies the V and J calls and clone size; D and trimming were determined from the DNA. The sample records about 140,000 clones, around 90% of which are singletons. The ten top clones hold 1.3% to 1.5% of the sample.

Note on this clone: This clone's antigen is unknown. No clone much larger than this one lies a single base away; base qualities are absent.

The label giving this sample's time point can be read as: baseline before first vaccination. Vaccinee samples were obtained from the UK trials COV001 and COV002, which included a single-blind randomized controlled phase 2/3 trial of AZD1222 (ChAdOx1 nCoV-19) in healthy adults. For TCRbeta chain sequencing, PBMC samples were collected from trial participants at day 0 and at day 28 after the second dose. Based on the germline V gene, the CDR1 and CDR2 sequences are SGHDT and YYEEEE. The CDR3 runs 14 residues from the cysteine to the phenylalanine. Of all the DNA, just the CDR3 is kept, 42 bases in frame from base 1. V loses 0 bases, J loses 6 bases, and the germline ends lie 9 bases apart. What the work shows at the level of the full study, not this receptor alone: After two AZD1222 doses, both the breadth and the depth of spike-specific TCRs were significantly higher than at day 0 and than in MenACWY recipients. No day 14 peak-response samples were available, so repertoires were characterized only after the peak T cell response. Nearly half of unique spike-specific TCRs reportedly recognized epitopes outside regions mutated in the B.1.351 and B.1.1.7 variants. The 56-69-year group was small, and its depth increase did not reach significance, likely because of low power. Conclusions about previously exposed vaccinees are limited because only a handful of AZD1222 recipients were SARS-CoV-2 seropositive at baseline. The vaccine-associated CD4 TCRs covered the entire spike protein, and the dominant responses fell in regions 160-218 and 743-854. Most participants were white British and females outnumbered males, and the authors suggested that clonal diversity may have been underestimated.

This TCR derives from an adult in good health. The sample was peripheral blood, taken on day 0 of AZD1222 vaccination. The sequence is built from TRBV5-6 and TRBJ1-4, with the D segment identity uncertain. CDR3 sequence: CASSLGLIDEKLFF. The sequence in DNA is TGTGCCAGCAGCTTGGGTTTGATTGATGAAAAACTGTTTTTT.